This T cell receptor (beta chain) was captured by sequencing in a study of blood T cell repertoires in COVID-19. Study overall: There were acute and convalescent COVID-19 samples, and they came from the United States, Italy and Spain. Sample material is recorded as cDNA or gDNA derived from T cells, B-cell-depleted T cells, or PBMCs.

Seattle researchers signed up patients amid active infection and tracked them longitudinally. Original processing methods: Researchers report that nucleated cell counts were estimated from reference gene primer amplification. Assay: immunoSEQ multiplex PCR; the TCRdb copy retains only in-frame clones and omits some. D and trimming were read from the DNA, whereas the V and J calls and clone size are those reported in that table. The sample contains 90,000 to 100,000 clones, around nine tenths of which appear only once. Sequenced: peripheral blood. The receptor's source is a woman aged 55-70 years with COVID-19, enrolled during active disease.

The CDR3 here is CASSLGQGIAFF. The CDR3 DNA follows: TGTGCCAGCAGTTTGGGGCAGGGGATAGCTTTCTTT. This rearrangement joins TRBV12-3 or TRBV12-4 to TRBJ1-1; tentative D call: TRBD1 (6 bases). V was shortened by 3 bases and J by 10 bases, with 12 bases between the two germline ends. The CDR3 runs 12 residues.